This TCR beta chain emerged from a study of cytomegalovirus exposure and HLA in healthy donors. The PCR ran on 60 Vbeta and 13 Jbeta primers. Clones were sequenced by immunoSEQ multiplex PCR, and TCRdb holds only the in-frame ones, with some missing. This sample has over 200,000 clones; 75% to 80% occur once, and the top ten carry approximately 2%. This clone was observed a single time. Trimming cost V 4 bases and J 1 base, with 10 bases left between them. The CDR3 contains 15 residues. Per germline, CDR1 MNHNS and CDR2 SASEGT. This chain connects TRBV6-1 to TRBJ1-4, with D possibly matching TRBD1 (6 bases). This receptor was taken from a male donor in good health and CMV-seronegative. The sample was PBMCs. The DNA for the CDR3 is TGTGCCAGCAGTGCCAGGGGACGAACTAATGAAAAACTGTTTTTT. Its protein is CASSARGRTNEKLFF.